The rows below give T cell receptor beta chains drawn from one sample of a study of T cells in Graves' hyperthyroidism and ophthalmopathy. Via MiXCR, TCRdb re-called the multiplex PCR reads, giving one row per CDR3 protein. Of fewer than 200,000 distinct CDR3 sequences listed, approximately 17% were seen once; the top ten hold roughly 32%. Sequencing input: blood. These receptors were collected from a woman in her fifties or sixties with Graves' hyperthyroidism. The CDR3 runs from the conserved cysteine through the conserved F or W. D genes are given only for firm matches. Only some rows state a clone size, as once, few, many or a class for expanded clones.

TRBV28,TRBD1,TRBJ2-7,many,TGTGCCAGCAGTCCCCCCAGAGGACAGGGGTCCTACGAGCAGTACTTC,CASSPPRGQGSYEQYF
TRBV6-1,.,TRBJ2-7,many,TGTGCCAGCAGTGATCTTGGGCAGGGGTCCTCCTACGAGCAGTACTTC,CASSDLGQGSSYEQYF
TRBV4-2,.,TRBJ1-1,many,TGTGCCAGCAGCCAAGAGCTGGGACGACTGAACACTGAAGCTTTCTTT,CASSQELGRLNTEAFF
TRBV7-8,.,TRBJ2-7,.,TGTGCCAGCAGCTCGGGGGGACAGGAGCAGTACTTC,CASSSGGQEQYF
TRBV29-1,TRBD1,TRBJ1-2,many,TGCAGCGGGTGGACAGGGAGCAACTATGGCTACACCTTC,CSGWTGSNYGYTF
TRBV7-9,TRBD1,TRBJ2-7,few,TGTGCCAGCAGCTTACCGGGGACAGGGGGCGCCCGGACCTACGAGCAGTACTTC,CASSLPGTGGARTYEQYF
TRBV7-8,TRBD2,TRBJ2-1,many,TGTGCCAGCAGCCCGCTGGGGTGGGGGGGTTACAATGAGCAGTTCTTC,CASSPLGWGGYNEQFF
TRBV5-1,TRBD1,TRBJ2-7,many,TGCGCCAGCAGCTTGGGACAGGGCCCCTACGAGCAGTACTTC,CASSLGQGPYEQYF
TRBV5-1,.,TRBJ2-2,many,TGCGCCAGCAGCCAGGACCGGAACACCGGGGAGCTGTTTTTT,CASSQDRNTGELFF
TRBV4-1,.,TRBJ1-5,few,TGCGCCAGCAGCCTCCATAGCAATCAGCCCCAGCATTTT,CASSLHSNQPQHF
TRBV6-5,.,TRBJ2-6,.,TGTGCCAGCAGTTACGGGGCAGGGAGATTCTCTGGGGCCAACGTCCTGACTTTC,CASSYGAGRFSGANVLTF
TRBV24-1,.,TRBJ1-2,many,TGTGCCACCAGTGATTTGGGACGTGGCTACACCTTC,CATSDLGRGYTF
TRBV20-1,TRBD1,TRBJ1-1,.,TGCAGTGCTGGATCCGACAGGGGAGTTACTGAAGCTTTCTTT,CSAGSDRGVTEAFF
TRBV7-9,.,TRBJ1-5,few,TGTGCCAGCAGCCCCATAGGAACTGAACAGCCCCAGCATTTT,CASSPIGTEQPQHF
TRBV5-1,.,TRBJ1-1,.,TGCGCCAGCAGCTTGCAGAGGACAACGAACACTGAAGCTTTCTTT,CASSLQRTTNTEAFF
TRBV9,TRBD2,TRBJ2-2,many,TGTGCCAGCAGCAGGGGACTAGCGGGGGGTCTGAACACCGGGGAGCTGTTTTTT,CASSRGLAGGLNTGELFF
TRBV7-2,.,TRBJ1-1,many,TGTGCCAGCAGTCTTGACAATCGGAGGGCTTTCTTT,CASSLDNRRAFF
TRBV27,.,TRBJ2-6,.,TGTGCCAGCGGATTGGCGGGAGGGGCCAACGTCCTGACTTTC,CASGLAGGANVLTF
TRBV19,.,TRBJ1-5,few,TGTGCCAGTAGTATAATAGAGGGGGGCCAGCCCCAGCATTTT,CASSIIEGGQPQHF
TRBV6-5,.,TRBJ1-2,few,TGTGCCAGCAGTTACCTCCCGGGACATAAAGCAAATGGCTACACCTTC,CASSYLPGHKANGYTF
TRBV3-1,.,TRBJ2-1,few,TGTGCCAGCAGCCAAGGGCCTACGTACAATGAGCAGTTCTTC,CASSQGPTYNEQFF
TRBV7-8,TRBD2,TRBJ2-3,.,TGTGCCAGCAGCTTAAAGGGCATAAGCGGGAGGCCCACAGATACGCAGTATTTT,CASSLKGISGRPTDTQYF
TRBV7-6,.,TRBJ2-7,many,TGTGCCAGCAGCTTAAAAGAGAACGAGCAGTACTTC,CASSLKENEQYF
TRBV6-1,.,TRBJ1-4,many,TGTGCCAGCAGTGAAATCTCAGGACAGTCTAATGAAAAACTGTTTTTT,CASSEISGQSNEKLFF
TRBV9,.,TRBJ2-1,many,TGTGCCAGCAGCGTAGTTGCGGGGCTTTACAATGAGCAGTTCTTC,CASSVVAGLYNEQFF
TRBV5-1,.,TRBJ2-3,many,TGCGCCAGCAGAGACAATCCTAGCACAGATACGCAGTATTTT,CASRDNPSTDTQYF
TRBV10-3,.,TRBJ2-5,.,TGTGCCACCCGACCCTGGGATAAGGAGACCCAGTACTTC,CATRPWDKETQYF
TRBV12-3/TRBV12-4,.,TRBJ1-1,.,TGTGCCAGCAGTTTCCCTGGCACTGAAGCTTTCTTT,CASSFPGTEAFF
TRBV27,TRBD1,TRBJ2-7,.,TGTGCCAGCAGTTCTCCGGGACAGGGATTCGAGCAGTACTTC,CASSSPGQGFEQYF
TRBV6-5,.,TRBJ1-2,many,TGTGCCAGCAGTTACTCGGCGGCTTCTAACTATGGCTACACCTTC,CASSYSAASNYGYTF
TRBV7-2,.,TRBJ2-1,many,TGTGCCAGCAGCTTGTTAGTTAACAATGAGCAGTTCTTC,CASSLLVNNEQFF
TRBV9,.,TRBJ2-1,.,TGTGCCAGCAGCGCACGGGACACACAATACAATGAGCAGTTCTTC,CASSARDTQYNEQFF
TRBV28,.,TRBJ2-7,many,TGTGCCAGCAGCCACACCCAACAGGGTCTGGTCGAGCAGTACTTC,CASSHTQQGLVEQYF
TRBV7-9,.,TRBJ1-2,.,TGTGCCAGCAGCACCCTGGGCCTGGGGGGTAACTATGGCTACACCTTC,CASSTLGLGGNYGYTF
TRBV28,.,TRBJ1-3,many,TGTGCCAGCAGTTTAAATTTGAGGACCCACTCTGGAAACACCATATATTTT,CASSLNLRTHSGNTIYF
TRBV6-1,.,TRBJ1-1,many,TGTGCCAGCACCCGGAGGGGGTACCAAGCTTTCTTT,CASTRRGYQAFF
TRBV2,.,TRBJ2-1,many,TGTGCCAGCGCCCGAGACTTCTACAATGAGCAGTTCTTC,CASARDFYNEQFF
TRBV20-1,.,TRBJ1-1,many,TGCAGTGCCCGGACAGATACGAACACTGAAGCTTTCTTT,CSARTDTNTEAFF
TRBV5-1,.,TRBJ1-4,many,TGCGCCAGCAGCTTCGGACACCATAATGAAAAACTGTTTTTT,CASSFGHHNEKLFF
TRBV3-1,TRBD1,TRBJ2-1,many,TGTGCCAGCAGCCATCGCCGACAGGGGCCGGGGCAGTTCTTC,CASSHRRQGPGQFF
TRBV6-2/TRBV6-3,TRBD1,TRBJ1-1,many,TGTGCCAGCAGTTACTCGCAGGGGGCACCGAACACTGAAGCTTTCTTT,CASSYSQGAPNTEAFF
TRBV11-1,.,TRBJ2-2,.,TGTGCCAGCAGCTCAGGCTCGAACACCGGGGAGCTGTTTTTT,CASSSGSNTGELFF
TRBV6-1,.,TRBJ1-2,many,TGTGCCAGCAGTGAAGGGGGGGCTTCGGGTGCCTATGGCTACACCTTC,CASSEGGASGAYGYTF
TRBV3-1,TRBD2,TRBJ2-7,.,TGTGCCAGCAGCCGTCTAGCGGGGGGGCCCCACGAGCAGTACTTC,CASSRLAGGPHEQYF
TRBV7-3,.,TRBJ2-2,many,TGTGCCAGCAGCCCTCTCACGGGGGAGCTGTTTTTT,CASSPLTGELFF